The 23 T cell receptor beta chains reported below all come from one sample, sequenced in a study of early T cells in non-severe SARS-CoV-2 infection. TCRdb independently ran MiXCR on the 5' RACE reads; one entry per CDR3 protein. The repertoire holds roughly 46,000 distinct CDR3 sequences, approximately 9% seen once, with approximately 4.9% in the top ten. Sequencing used whole blood, obtained at baseline. The receptor source for this set is an adult who was a healthcare worker with PCR-confirmed SARS-CoV-2 infection or an uninfected control (not recorded which).

Ten or more counts support this clonotype. The chain links TRBV5-1 to TRBJ1-5; D gene ambiguous. Germline CDR1 SGHRS, CDR2 YFSETQ. V lost 0 bases, J lost 4 bases, and 11 bases lay in between. This CDR3 has 15 amino acids. This chain's CDR3 is CASSLAGTSNQPQHF. CDR3 nucleotide sequence: TGCGCCAGCAGCTTGGCCGGAACAAGTAATCAGCCCCAGCATTTT.

This clonotype was seen a handful of times. The chain combines TRBV5-1 with TRBJ1-2, with 7 bases identical to TRBD1. This CDR3 has 19 amino acids. Germline V CDR1 and CDR2: SGHRS, YFSETQ. With 0 bases clipped from V and 0 bases from J, the junction kept 14 bases outside the gene matches. The CDR3 bases are TGCGCCAGCAGCTTGGGATTCCGGACAGGCCAACCGACTAACTATGGCTACACCTTC. This gives the protein CASSLGFRTGQPTNYGYTF.

This clonotype was recorded many times. The V call is TRBV5-4, the J call TRBJ2-3; a weak D match, TRBD1 (5 bases). CDR1 and CDR2 (germline): SGHNT, YYREEE (reference sequence). The CDR3 has 15 amino acids. V gave up 4 bases and J gave up 3 bases, with 15 bases separating them. In DNA form, the CDR3 reads TGTGCCAGCAGCCAAATAGGGCAGGGAACAGATACGCAGTATTTT. It specifies CASSQIGQGTDTQYF.

The table lists this clonotype with a few counts. The rearrangement links TRBV20-1 to TRBJ1-2; D not resolved. Germline lookup yields CDR1 DFQATT and CDR2 SNEGSKA (reference sequence). CDR3 length: 12 residues. The CDR3 DNA follows: TGCAGAACTAGTAGCGCAAACTATGGCTACACCTTC. Translating it yields CRTSSANYGYTF.

This clonotype is termed medium-sized. J is TRBJ1-6 and V is TRBV6-5; a possible D gene is TRBD1 (5 bases). Between the trimmed V and J ends, which lost 6 bases and 14 bases, there was a span of 20 bases. The CDR3 consists of 14 residues. Germline values: CDR1 MNHEY, CDR2 SVGAGI. The CDR3 here is CASSLLGLGGSLHF. The CDR3 nucleotides are TGTGCCAGCAGCCTACTCGGCCTCGGGGGGTCCCTCCACTTT.

The sample holds a few counts of this clonotype. J is TRBJ2-1 and V is TRBV27, with D tentatively TRBD2 (6 bases). Trimming stripped 1 base from V and 7 bases from J, with 14 bases between. The CDR3 runs 15 residues. From germline, CDR1 is MNHEY and CDR2 SMNVEV (reference sequence). The CDR3 loop reads CASSLFSGLQNEQFF. The DNA for the CDR3 is TGTGCCAGCAGTTTATTTAGCGGCTTACAGAATGAGCAGTTCTTC.

The chain couples TRBV30 to TRBJ1-2; tentatively, D is TRBD1 (6 bases). Trimming cost V 5 bases and J 7 bases, with 17 bases left between them. The CDR3 length is 13 residues. Germline CDR1 GTSNPN, CDR2 SVGIG (reference sequence). CDR3 DNA sequence: TGTGCCTGGGCCTCCAGGGGAGGTAGTGGCTACACCTTC. Protein: CAWASRGGSGYTF.

This sequence joins TRBV7-6 and TRBJ2-2; the D gene is possibly TRBD2 (6 bases). The CDR3 length is 16 residues. V was pared by 5 bases and J by 1 base, with 14 bases between. Germline V gene lookup returns CDR1 SGHVS and CDR2 FNYEAQ. The CDR3 DNA sequence: TGTGCCAGCAGCCAACGCCCCGGGAGGAACACCGGGGAGCTGTTTTTT. Its translation is CASSQRPGRNTGELFF.

The sample holds many counts of this clonotype. The chain is built from TRBV6-5 and TRBJ2-7; TRBD2 is a possible D gene (6 bases). The CDR3 sequence is 13 residues long. V gave up 3 bases and J gave up 7 bases, with 13 bases separating them. Germline values: CDR1 MNHEY, CDR2 SVGAGI. The CDR3 region has the DNA TGTGCCAGCAGTTATTGGCGGGATGGGGAGCAGTACTTC. This sequence encodes CASSYWRDGEQYF.

This clonotype showed up many times. The chain uses TRBV30 and TRBJ1-2, with D unclear. The CDR3 sequence is 12 residues long. Germline values: CDR1 GTSNPN, CDR2 SVGIG (reference sequence). Trimming cost V 4 bases and J 4 bases, with 10 bases left between them. The CDR3 nucleotides are TGTGCCTGGAAGGACGGATTCTATGGCTACACCTTC. This translates into CAWKDGFYGYTF. Full variable domain (outside the CDR3, taken from reference TRBV30 and TRBJ1-2): SQTIHQWPATLVQPVGSPLSLECTVEGTSNPNLYWYRQAAGRGLQLLFYSVGIGQISSEVPQNLSASRPQDRQFILSSKKLLLSDSGFYLCAWKDGFYGYTFGSGTRLTVV.

This clonotype was seen ten or more times. The rearrangement joins TRBV12-3 or TRBV12-4 to TRBJ1-1; the D is unclear. V was trimmed by 3 bases and J by 7 bases, leaving 15 bases between them. The CDR3 runs to 14 residues. CDR3 sequence reads: CASSFGPRTNEAFF. The CDR3 region has the DNA TGTGCCAGCAGTTTCGGTCCTCGGACGAATGAAGCTTTCTTT.

This clonotype was seen a handful of times. The rearrangement links TRBV10-3 to TRBJ2-1; TRBD2 aligns across 9 bases. The V gene end was trimmed by 2 bases and the J gene end by 9 bases; junction bases not matched to a gene: 17. The length of the CDR3 is 18 residues. CDR1 and CDR2 from the germline V gene are ENHRY and SYGVKD. The CDR3 DNA reads as TGTGCCATCAGTGAGCTCCAAGCGGGAGGAGGGGCACATAGTGAGCAGTTCTTC. Protein sequence: CAISELQAGGGAHSEQFF.

The chain links TRBV21-1 to TRBJ2-2; no check of the table's D call, TRBD1, against the DNA was made. TRBV21-1 is assigned pseudogene status. The CDR3 loop spans 17 amino acids. The CDR3 reads CASSIPPRDRDTGELFF. As DNA, the CDR3 is TGTGCCAGCAGCATACCCCCCCGGGACAGGGACACCGGGGAGCTGTTTTTT.

The V call is TRBV3-1, the J call TRBJ2-1; 10 bases are a match to TRBD1. The CDR3 runs to 16 residues. The trim removed 6 bases at V and 2 bases at J, leaving 7 bases unmatched. The V gene's germline CDR1 is LGHDT and CDR2 YNNKEL (reference sequence). CDR3 nucleotide sequence: TGTGCCAGCAGGCCTACCGGGACAGGGGCCTACAATGAGCAGTTCTTC. Its translation is CASRPTGTGAYNEQFF.

This clonotype was counted a few times. The rearrangement links TRBV11-2 to TRBJ2-1, with D uncertain. The CDR3 totals 14 residues. Germline CDR1 is SGHAT and CDR2 is FQNNGV. Trimming shortened V by 1 base and J by 6 bases, and 10 bases separated the two germline ends. CDR3 DNA sequence: TGTGCCAGCAGCTTAGCTCTCATCCCCAATGAGCAGTTCTTC. The encoded protein is CASSLALIPNEQFF.

This clonotype was seen more than once but under ten times. This rearrangement joins TRBV7-9 to TRBJ2-7; D gene ambiguous. Germline V CDR1 and CDR2: SEHNR, FQNEAQ (reference sequence). The CDR3 is made up of 12 amino acids. Trimming removed 1 base from V and 1 base from J, with 2 bases in between. The CDR3 loop reads CASSLESYEQYF. The CDR3 bases are TGTGCCAGCAGCTTAGAGTCCTACGAGCAGTACTTC.

This clonotype has just a few counts. This CDR3 is CASSHLTGGYNNEQFF. The CDR3 DNA reads TGTGCCAGCAGCCATCTTACAGGGGGCTACAACAATGAGCAGTTCTTC. The chain carries TRBV14 and TRBJ2-1; 9 bases line up with TRBD1. J gave up 5 bases and V 3 bases, and 8 bases lay outside the gene matches. This CDR3 has 16 amino acids. From germline, CDR1 is SGHDN and CDR2 FVKESK.

This clonotype was found many times. CDR3 coding DNA: TGTGCCAGCAGCTTATCTGGACAGCGGAACTCCTACGAGCAGTACTTC. Protein sequence: CASSLSGQRNSYEQYF. The chain is built from TRBV11-2 and TRBJ2-7; a weak D match, TRBD1 (6 bases). Trimming pared 2 bases from V and 0 bases from J, leaving 14 bases between. Germline V CDR1 and CDR2: SGHAT, FQNNGV. CDR3 length: 16 residues.

The table lists this clonotype with a few counts. V usage is TRBV9 and J usage is TRBJ2-6; the match to TRBD2 covers 12 bases. V gave up 4 bases and J gave up 0 bases; unmatched junction bases: 2. Germline V lookup: CDR1 SGDLS, CDR2 YYNGEE. The CDR3 has 17 amino acids. The CDR3 here is CASSLLAGGSGANVLTF. CDR3 bases: TGTGCCAGCAGCTTACTAGCGGGGGGCTCTGGGGCCAACGTCCTGACTTTC.

CDR3 sequence reads: CASSVGQKYEQYF. CDR3 DNA: TGTGCCAGCAGCGTGGGACAGAAGTACGAGCAGTACTTC. The rearrangement links TRBV11-2 to TRBJ2-7; TRBD1 aligns across 7 bases. Germline CDR1 and CDR2: SGHAT and FQNNGV. V lost 5 bases to trimming and J lost 4 bases; unmatched junction nucleotides: 5. The CDR3 has 13 residues. The whole variable domain, remainder taken from reference TRBV11-2 and TRBJ2-7, is EAGVAQSPRYKIIEKRQSVAFWCNPISGHATLYWYQQILGQGPKLLIQFQNNGVVDDSQLPKDRFSAERLKGVDSTLKIQPAKLEDSAVYLCASSVGQKYEQYFGPGTRLTVT.

This clonotype was seen more than once but under ten times. V usage is TRBV7-3 and J usage is TRBJ2-2, with D uncertain. With 2 bases removed from V and 6 bases from J, the gap between germline ends came to 10 bases. CDR3 length: 14 residues. Germline V gene sequence: CDR1 SGHTA, CDR2 FQGTGA. CDR3 nucleotides: TGTGCCAGCAGCTTAGAGTCAGGAGCCGGGGAGCTGTTTTTT. Amino acid sequence: CASSLESGAGELFF.

This clonotype occurred many times. J is TRBJ2-3 and V is TRBV3-1, with TRBD2 as a possible D gene (6 bases). Germline CDR1 LGHDT, CDR2 YNNKEL (reference sequence). The CDR3 consists of 14 residues. Trimming pared 6 bases from V and 5 bases from J, leaving 15 bases between. Written as DNA, the CDR3 is TGTGCCAGCAGTCGTCGGGACTCGCAAGATACGCAGTATTTT. Protein product: CASSRRDSQDTQYF.

This clonotype was seen only a few times. J is TRBJ2-1 and V is TRBV20-1; TRBD2 aligns across 8 bases. This CDR3 is built from 12 residues. V trimming: 1 base; J trimming: 10 bases; junction bases outside the gene matches: 3. In germline, CDR1 is DFQATT, CDR2 SNEGSKA (reference sequence). In DNA, the CDR3 is TGCAGTGCTAGAGTCGTAGCGGGAGAGCAGTTCTTC. Translation gives CSARVVAGEQFF.